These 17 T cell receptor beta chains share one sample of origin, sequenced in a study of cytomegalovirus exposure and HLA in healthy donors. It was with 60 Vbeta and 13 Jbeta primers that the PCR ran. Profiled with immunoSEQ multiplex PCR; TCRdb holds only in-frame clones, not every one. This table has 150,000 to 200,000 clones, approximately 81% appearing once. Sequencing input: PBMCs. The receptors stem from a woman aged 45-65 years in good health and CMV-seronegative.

CDR3 DNA sequence: TGTGCGGCAACAGGGGGCTTTTCTAACTATGGCTACACCTTC. This encodes CAATGGFSNYGYTF. The chain has TRBV28 and TRBJ1-2; 9 bases fit TRBD1. The CDR3 totals 14 residues. Germline loops: CDR1 MDHEN, CDR2 SYDVKM.

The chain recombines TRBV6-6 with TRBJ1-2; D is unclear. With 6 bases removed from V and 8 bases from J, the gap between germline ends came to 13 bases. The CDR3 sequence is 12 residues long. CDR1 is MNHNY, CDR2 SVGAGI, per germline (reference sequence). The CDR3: CASSQSEGGYTF. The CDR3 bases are TGTGCCAGCAGCCAGTCGGAGGGCGGCTACACCTTC.

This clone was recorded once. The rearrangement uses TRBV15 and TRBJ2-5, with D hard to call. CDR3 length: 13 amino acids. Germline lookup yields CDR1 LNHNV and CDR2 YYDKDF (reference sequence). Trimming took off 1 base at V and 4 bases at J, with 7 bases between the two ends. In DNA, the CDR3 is TGTGCCACCAGCAGAGGTTCTCGAGAGACCCAGTACTTC. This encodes CATSRGSRETQYF.

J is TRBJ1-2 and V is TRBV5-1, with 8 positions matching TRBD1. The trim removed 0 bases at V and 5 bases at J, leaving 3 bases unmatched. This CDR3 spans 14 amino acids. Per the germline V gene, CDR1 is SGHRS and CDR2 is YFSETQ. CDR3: CASSLAQGEYGYTF. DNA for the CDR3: TGCGCCAGCAGCTTGGCACAGGGGGAGTATGGCTACACCTTC. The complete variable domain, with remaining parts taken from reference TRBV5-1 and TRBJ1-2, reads KAGVTQTPRYLIKTRGQQVTLSCSPISGHRSVSWYQQTPGQGLQFLFEYFSETQRNKGNFPGRFSGRQFSNSRSEMNVSTLELGDSALYLCASSLAQGEYGYTFGSGTRLTVV.

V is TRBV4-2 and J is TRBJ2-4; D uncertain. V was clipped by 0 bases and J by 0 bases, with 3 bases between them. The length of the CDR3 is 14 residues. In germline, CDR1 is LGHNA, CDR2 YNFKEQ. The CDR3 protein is CASSQDLAKNIQYF. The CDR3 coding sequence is TGTGCCAGCAGCCAAGACCTAGCCAAAAACATTCAGTACTTC.

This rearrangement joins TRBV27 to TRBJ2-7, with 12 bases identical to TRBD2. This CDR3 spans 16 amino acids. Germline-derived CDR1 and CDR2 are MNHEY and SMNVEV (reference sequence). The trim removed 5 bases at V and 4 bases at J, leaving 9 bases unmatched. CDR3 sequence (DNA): TGTGCCAGCAGTCCTAGCGGGAGGGCCCCAGGGTACGAGCAGTACTTC. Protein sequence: CASSPSGRAPGYEQYF.

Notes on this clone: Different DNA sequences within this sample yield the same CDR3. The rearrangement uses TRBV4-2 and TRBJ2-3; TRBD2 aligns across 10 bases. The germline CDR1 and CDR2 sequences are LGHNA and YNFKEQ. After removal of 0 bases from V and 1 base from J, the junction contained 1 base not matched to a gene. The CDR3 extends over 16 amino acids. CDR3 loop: CASSQELAGGTDTQYF. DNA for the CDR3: TGTGCCAGCAGCCAAGAGCTAGCGGGGGGCACAGATACGCAGTATTTT.

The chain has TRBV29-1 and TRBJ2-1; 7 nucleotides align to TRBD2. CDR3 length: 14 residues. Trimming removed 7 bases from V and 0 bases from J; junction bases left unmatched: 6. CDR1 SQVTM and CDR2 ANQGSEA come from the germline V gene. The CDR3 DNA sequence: TGCAGCGGTCAAGGCGGGAGCTCCTACAATGAGCAGTTCTTC. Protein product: CSGQGGSSYNEQFF.

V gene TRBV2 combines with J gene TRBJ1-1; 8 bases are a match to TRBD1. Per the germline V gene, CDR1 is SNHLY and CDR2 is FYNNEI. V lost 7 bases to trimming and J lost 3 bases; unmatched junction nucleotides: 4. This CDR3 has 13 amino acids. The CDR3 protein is CASTTGGHTEAFF. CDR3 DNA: TGTGCCAGCACAACAGGGGGGCACACTGAAGCTTTCTTT.

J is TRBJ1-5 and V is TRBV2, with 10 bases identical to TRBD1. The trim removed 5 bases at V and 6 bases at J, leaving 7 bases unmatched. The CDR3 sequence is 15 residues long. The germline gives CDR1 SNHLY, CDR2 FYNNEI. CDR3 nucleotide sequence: TGTGCCAGCAGTAAGACAGGGGGCGAAAGTCAGCCCCAGCATTTT. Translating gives CASSKTGGESQPQHF.

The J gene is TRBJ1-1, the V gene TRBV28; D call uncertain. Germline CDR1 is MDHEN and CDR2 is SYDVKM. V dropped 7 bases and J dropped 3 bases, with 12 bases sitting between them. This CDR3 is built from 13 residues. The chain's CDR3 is CASIAGMDTEAFF. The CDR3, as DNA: TGTGCCAGCATTGCGGGGATGGACACTGAAGCTTTCTTT.

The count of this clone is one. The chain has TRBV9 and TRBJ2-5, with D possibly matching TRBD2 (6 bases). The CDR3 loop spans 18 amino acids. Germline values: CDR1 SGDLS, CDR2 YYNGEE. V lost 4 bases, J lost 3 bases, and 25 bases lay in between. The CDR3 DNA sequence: TGTGCCAGCAGCACCGCTGGCCTAGCGCCGAGAAGGAAAGAGACCCAGTACTTC. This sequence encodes CASSTAGLAPRRKETQYF. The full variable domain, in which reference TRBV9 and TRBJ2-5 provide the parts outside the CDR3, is DSGVTQTPKHLITATGQRVTLRCSPRSGDLSVYWYQQSLDQGLQFLIQYYNGEERAKGNILERFSAQQFPDLHSELNLSSLELGDSALYFCASSTAGLAPRRKETQYFGPGTRLLVL.

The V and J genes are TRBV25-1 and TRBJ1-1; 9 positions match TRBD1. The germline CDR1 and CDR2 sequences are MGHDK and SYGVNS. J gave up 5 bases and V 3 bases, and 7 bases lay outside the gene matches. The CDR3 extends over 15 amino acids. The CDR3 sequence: CASSDTGQGTTEAFF. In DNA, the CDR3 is TGTGCCAGCAGTGACACAGGACAGGGGACGACTGAAGCTTTCTTT.

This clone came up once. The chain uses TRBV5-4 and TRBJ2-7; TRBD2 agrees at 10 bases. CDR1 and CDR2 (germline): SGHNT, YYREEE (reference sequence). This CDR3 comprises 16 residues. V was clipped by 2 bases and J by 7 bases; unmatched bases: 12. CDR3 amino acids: CASSFTRGTSVGEQYF. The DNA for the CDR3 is TGTGCCAGCAGCTTCACGCGGGGGACTAGCGTCGGGGAGCAGTACTTC.

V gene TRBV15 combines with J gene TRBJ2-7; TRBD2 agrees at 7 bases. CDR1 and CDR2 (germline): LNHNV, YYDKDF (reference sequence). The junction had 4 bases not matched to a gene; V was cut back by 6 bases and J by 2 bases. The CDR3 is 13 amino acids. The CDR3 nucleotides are TGTGCCACCAGTACTAGCGTAGCCTACGAGCAGTACTTC. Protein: CATSTSVAYEQYF.

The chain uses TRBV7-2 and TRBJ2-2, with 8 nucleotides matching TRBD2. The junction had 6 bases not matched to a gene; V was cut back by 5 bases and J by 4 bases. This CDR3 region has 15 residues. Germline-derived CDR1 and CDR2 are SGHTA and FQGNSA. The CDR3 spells CASSPGGAGTGELFF. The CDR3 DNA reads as TGTGCCAGCAGCCCGGGGGGGGCTGGCACCGGGGAGCTGTTTTTT. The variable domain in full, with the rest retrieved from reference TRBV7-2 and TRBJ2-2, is GAGVSQSPSNKVTEKGKDVELRCDPISGHTALYWYRQSLGQGLEFLIYFQGNSAPDKSGLPSDRFSAERTGGSVSTLTIQRTQQEDSAVYLCASSPGGAGTGELFFGEGSRLTVL.

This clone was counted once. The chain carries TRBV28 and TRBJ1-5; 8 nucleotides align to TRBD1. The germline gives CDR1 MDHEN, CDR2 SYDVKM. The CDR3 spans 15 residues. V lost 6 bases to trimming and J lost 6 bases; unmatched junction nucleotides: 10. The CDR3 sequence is CASRSDRALRQPQHF. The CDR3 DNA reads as TGTGCCAGCAGATCGGACAGGGCCCTGCGTCAGCCCCAGCATTTT. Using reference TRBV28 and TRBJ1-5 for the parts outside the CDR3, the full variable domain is DVKVTQSSRYLVKRTGEKVFLECVQDMDHENMFWYRQDPGLGLRLIYFSYDVKMKEKGDIPEGYSVSREKKERFSLILESASTNQTSMYLCASRSDRALRQPQHFGDGTRLSIL.